This T cell receptor beta chain emerged from a study of blood T cells in healthy people across ages. Next came a second PCR, run for roughly 6 to 11 cycles, which used a sample-barcoded 5' primer along with a J-beta primer mix. TCRdb re-called the 5' RACE reads through MiXCR, storing one row per CDR3 protein. Of over 1,500,000 distinct CDR3 sequences in the sample, around 50% were seen once. CDR1 is KGHSH and CDR2 is LQKENI in the germline V gene. V shed 3 bases, J shed 3 bases, and the junction held 10 bases outside the gene matches. CDR3 length equals 16 residues. The receptor's source is a woman in her thirties or forties in good health. The sequenced material came from blood. The rearrangement links TRBV18 to TRBJ1-1; 7 bases fit TRBD1. CDR3: CASSPQGGAGDTEAFF. DNA for the CDR3: TGTGCCAGCTCACCCCAGGGGGGCGCGGGGGACACTGAAGCTTTCTTT. The variable domain in full, completed from reference TRBV18 and TRBJ1-1, reads NAGVMQNPRHLVRRRGQEARLRCSPMKGHSHVYWYRQLPEEGLKFMVYLQKENIIDESGMPKERFSAEFPKEGPSILRIQQVVRGDSAAYFCASSPQGGAGDTEAFFGQGTRLTVV.